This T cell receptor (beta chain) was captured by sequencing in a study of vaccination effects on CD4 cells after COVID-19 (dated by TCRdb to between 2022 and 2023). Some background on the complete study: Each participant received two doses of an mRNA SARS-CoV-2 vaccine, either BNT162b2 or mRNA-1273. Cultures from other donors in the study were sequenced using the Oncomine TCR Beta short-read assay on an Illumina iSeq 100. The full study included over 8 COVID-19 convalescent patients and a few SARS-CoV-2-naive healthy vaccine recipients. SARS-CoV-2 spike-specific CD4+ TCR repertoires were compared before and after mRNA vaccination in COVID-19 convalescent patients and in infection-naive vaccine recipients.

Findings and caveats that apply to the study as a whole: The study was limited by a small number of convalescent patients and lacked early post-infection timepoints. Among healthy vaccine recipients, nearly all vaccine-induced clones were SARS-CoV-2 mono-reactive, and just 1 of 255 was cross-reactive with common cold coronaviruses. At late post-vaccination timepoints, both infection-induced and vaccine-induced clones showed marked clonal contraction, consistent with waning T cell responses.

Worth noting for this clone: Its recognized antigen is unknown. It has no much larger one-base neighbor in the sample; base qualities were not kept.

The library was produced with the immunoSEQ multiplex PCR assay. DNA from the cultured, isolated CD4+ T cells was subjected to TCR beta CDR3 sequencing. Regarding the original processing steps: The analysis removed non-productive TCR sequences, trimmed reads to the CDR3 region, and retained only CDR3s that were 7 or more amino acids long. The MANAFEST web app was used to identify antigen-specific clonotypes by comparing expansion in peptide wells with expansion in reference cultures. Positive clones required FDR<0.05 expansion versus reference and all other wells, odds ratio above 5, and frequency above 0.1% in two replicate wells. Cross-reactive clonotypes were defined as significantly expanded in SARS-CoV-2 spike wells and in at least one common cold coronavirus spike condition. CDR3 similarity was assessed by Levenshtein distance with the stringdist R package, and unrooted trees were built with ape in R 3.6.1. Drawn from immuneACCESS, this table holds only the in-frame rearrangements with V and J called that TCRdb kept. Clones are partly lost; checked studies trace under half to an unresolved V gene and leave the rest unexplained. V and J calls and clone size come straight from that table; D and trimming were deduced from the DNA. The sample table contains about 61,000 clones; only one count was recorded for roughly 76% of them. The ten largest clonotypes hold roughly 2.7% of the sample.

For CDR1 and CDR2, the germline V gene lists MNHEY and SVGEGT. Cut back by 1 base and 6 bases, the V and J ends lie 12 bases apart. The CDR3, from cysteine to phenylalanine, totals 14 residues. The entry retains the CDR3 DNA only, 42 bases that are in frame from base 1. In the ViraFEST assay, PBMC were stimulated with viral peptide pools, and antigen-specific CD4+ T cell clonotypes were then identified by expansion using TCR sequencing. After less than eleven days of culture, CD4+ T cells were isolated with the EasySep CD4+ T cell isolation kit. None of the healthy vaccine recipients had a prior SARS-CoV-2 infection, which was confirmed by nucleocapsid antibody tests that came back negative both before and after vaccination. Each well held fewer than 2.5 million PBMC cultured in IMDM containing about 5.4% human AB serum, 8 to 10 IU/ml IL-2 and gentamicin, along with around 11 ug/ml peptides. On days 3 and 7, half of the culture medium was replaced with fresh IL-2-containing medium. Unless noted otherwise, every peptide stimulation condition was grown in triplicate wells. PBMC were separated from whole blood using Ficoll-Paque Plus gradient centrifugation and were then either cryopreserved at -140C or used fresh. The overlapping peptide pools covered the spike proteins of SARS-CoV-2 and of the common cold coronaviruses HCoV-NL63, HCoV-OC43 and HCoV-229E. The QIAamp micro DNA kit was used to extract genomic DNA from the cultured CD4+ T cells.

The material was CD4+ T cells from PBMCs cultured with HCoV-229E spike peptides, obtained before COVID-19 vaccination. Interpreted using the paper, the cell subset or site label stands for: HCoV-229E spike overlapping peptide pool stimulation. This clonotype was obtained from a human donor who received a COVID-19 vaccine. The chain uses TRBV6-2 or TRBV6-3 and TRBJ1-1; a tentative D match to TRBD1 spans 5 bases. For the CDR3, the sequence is CASSYYQGEAEAFF. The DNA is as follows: TGTGCCAGCAGTTACTATCAGGGTGAGGCTGAAGCTTTCTTT.